This T cell receptor beta chain was identified in a study of CXCR3-negative and CXCR3-positive naive CD8 T cells. Concerning this clonotype: Its matching antigen is unknown.

The study, taken as a whole, reports: TRB CDR3 properties were used to infer TCR strength, and surface CD5 was comparable between naive subsets. Both naive subsets showed comparably high diversity, and memory CD8+ cells showed much lower diversity. With CXCR3 expression partially decreased after cryopreservation, most assays relied on fresh PBMCs.

5' RACE with UMI labels generated the TRB cDNA libraries. TCRdb reprocessed the 5' RACE reads, keeping one entry per CDR3 protein, no DNA. Here the sample table reports 55,000 to 70,000 distinct CDR3 sequences. The source material was memory CD8+ T cells from blood. This clonotype originated in a human donor in good health. Some clones in this sample may be carry-over from other donors' samples.

Here the CDR3 reads CASSEEGGAGNEKLFF. This rearrangement joins TRBV6-1 to TRBJ1-4; TCRdb reports TRBD1, a call that lacks DNA to check it against. This CDR3 region has 16 residues. Germline values: CDR1 MNHNS, CDR2 SASEGT.